The rows below give T cell receptor beta chains drawn from one sample of a study of naive and memory T cell subsets. TCRdb independently ran MiXCR on the UMI-ligation and nested PCR reads; one entry per CDR3 protein. This sample carries about 9,700 distinct CDR3 sequences, about 6% of them seen once, and the ten largest clones take roughly 50%. Sequencing used CD4+ TEMRA cells from blood. The receptors come from a human donor in good health. Each CDR3 is given with its conserved first and last residue. The D gene is left open where the match is weak. Clone size is not always given. Where it is, it says once, few, many or a class for expanded clones.

TRBJ1-2 | - | few | TRBV28 | TGTGCCAGCAGTTTATCCCTCGGAATCTACACCTTC | CASSLSLGIYTF
TRBJ2-3 | - | many | TRBV18 | TGTGCCAGCTCACGAGGGGGAGATACGCAGTATTTT | CASSRGGDTQYF
TRBJ1-1 | - | many | TRBV20-1 | TGCAGTGCTAGTGGGGGGACTGAAGCTTTCTTT | CSASGGTEAFF
TRBJ1-2 | - | once | TRBV12-3/TRBV12-4 | TGTGCCAGCAGTTTCGGTCGCGAGGGCTATGGCTACACCTTC | CASSFGREGYGYTF
TRBJ2-1 | TRBD2 | - | TRBV27 | TGTGCCAGCAGTTCAACTAGCGGGAGCTCCTACAATGAGCAGTTCTTC | CASSSTSGSSYNEQFF
TRBJ1-5 | - | - | TRBV6-6 | TGTGCCAGCAGCCCCGACCAAAGAGGGATAAGCAATCAGCCCCAGCATTTT | CASSPDQRGISNQPQHF
TRBJ2-4 | - | many | TRBV6-6 | TGTGCCAGCCTCGAGGGAGCCAAAAACATTCAGTACTTC | CASLEGAKNIQYF
TRBJ2-7 | - | many | TRBV6-6 | TGTGCCACAGTTAAAGGAGGTAGCTCCTACGAGCAGTACTTC | CATVKGGSSYEQYF
TRBJ2-2 | - | many | TRBV7-9 | TGTGCCAGCAGCTTATCAAACGGGGAGCTGTTTTTT | CASSLSNGELFF
TRBJ2-1 | TRBD2 | few | TRBV27 | TGTGCCAGCAGTTTAGTCGGGGCTAGCGGGAACAATGAGCAGTTCTTC | CASSLVGASGNNEQFF
TRBJ1-1 | TRBD1 | few | TRBV18 | TGTGCCAGCTCACCACCGGGACAGTTGGCTGGGAACACTGAAGCTTTCTTT | CASSPPGQLAGNTEAFF
TRBJ2-3 | - | many | TRBV18 | TGTGCCAGCTCACCGACAGGCTCTAGCACAGATACGCAGTATTTT | CASSPTGSSTDTQYF
TRBJ2-1 | - | many | TRBV3-1 | TGTGCCAGCAGCCAGGCCAATGAGCAGTTCTTC | CASSQANEQFF
TRBJ2-3 | TRBD2 | many | TRBV2 | TGTGCCAGCAGTGAAGGGACTAGCGGGAGTGTGGCGCAGTATTTT | CASSEGTSGSVAQYF
TRBJ2-3 | - | medium-sized | TRBV29-1 | TGCAGCGTTCGGGGGATGGGGCGGGACACAGATACGCAGTATTTT | CSVRGMGRDTDTQYF
TRBJ1-6 | - | many | TRBV4-2 | TGTGCCAGCAGCCAAGCGAGGACAGAAAATTCACCCCTCCACTTT | CASSQARTENSPLHF
TRBJ1-1 | - | many | TRBV12-3/TRBV12-4 | TGTGCCAGCAGTGCAAAAAGTGTCACTGAAGCTTTCTTT | CASSAKSVTEAFF
TRBJ1-6 | TRBD1 | many | TRBV7-9 | TGTGCCAGCAGCATCGGACAGGATTCACCCCTCCACTTT | CASSIGQDSPLHF
TRBJ1-2 | - | few | TRBV7-2 | TGTGCCAGCAGCCCCCCGCCAGGCAGGGGCCTCTATGGCTACACCTTC | CASSPPPGRGLYGYTF
TRBJ2-2 | TRBD1 | - | TRBV7-6 | TGTGCCAGCAGCCCCCGGGACAGGGGACCAAACACCGGGGAGCTGTTTTTT | CASSPRDRGPNTGELFF
TRBJ2-7 | TRBD1 | many | TRBV9 | TGTGCCAGCAGCCCATCTGGGACAGGGATAACCGAGCAGTACTTC | CASSPSGTGITEQYF
TRBJ1-5 | - | many | TRBV6-6 | TGTGCCAGCAGTTCCCGGACAGCTAATCAGCCCCAGCATTTT | CASSSRTANQPQHF
TRBJ2-1 | TRBD1 | few | TRBV14 | TGTGCCAGCAGCCGCGATGGGACAGGGTATGGGTTAGCCTACAATGAGCAGTTCTTC | CASSRDGTGYGLAYNEQFF
TRBJ2-4 | TRBD2 | - | TRBV7-2 | TGTGCCAGCAGCTCCCGGGGGGGGCAGATTCTAAACATTCAGTACTTC | CASSSRGGQILNIQYF
TRBJ2-7 | TRBD2 | many | TRBV24-1 | TGTGCCACCAGCCAGGGACTAGCGGGAGACTACGAGCAGTACTTC | CATSQGLAGDYEQYF
TRBJ1-1 | TRBD1 | many | TRBV7-8 | TGTGCCAGCAGCCCGGACAGGGCAGGGGACACTGAAGCTTTCTTT | CASSPDRAGDTEAFF
TRBJ2-7 | - | many | TRBV7-2 | TGTGCCAGCAGCTTAGGGACAGCCCCAACCTACGAGCAGTACTTC | CASSLGTAPTYEQYF
TRBJ1-2 | - | large | TRBV29-1 | TGCAGCGTTGAAGAATCATCCAGGGAGGGATACTATGGCTACACCTTC | CSVEESSREGYYGYTF
TRBJ2-1 | - | - | TRBV11-3 | TGTGCCAGCAGCGCTAGACTAGAAAGGGATGAGCAGTTCTTC | CASSARLERDEQFF
TRBJ1-2 | - | many | TRBV20-1 | TGCAGTGCCCCGGTTGGACAGTCTGCTAACTATGGCTACACCTTC | CSAPVGQSANYGYTF
TRBJ2-7 | - | medium-sized | TRBV7-2 | TGTGCCAGCAGCCGTCGGGAGAAGATCGGAGAGCAGTACTTC | CASSRREKIGEQYF
TRBJ1-5 | - | medium-sized | TRBV29-1 | TGCAGCGTCGGAGAAGGGAATCAGCCCCAGCATTTT | CSVGEGNQPQHF
TRBJ2-1 | - | many | TRBV7-2 | TGTGCCAGCAGCTTAGCGGGACTCAATGAGCAGTTCTTC | CASSLAGLNEQFF
TRBJ2-1 | TRBD2 | few | TRBV25-1 | TGTGCCAGCAGTAGAGGCGGGGGGGCATACAATGAGCAGTTCTTC | CASSRGGGAYNEQFF
TRBJ1-2 | - | many | TRBV20-1 | TGCAGTGCTAGAGTGCAAAAGGGGAATGGCTACACCTTC | CSARVQKGNGYTF
TRBJ2-7 | TRBD1 | few | TRBV6-2/TRBV6-3 | TGTGCCAGCAGTGCCAGGGGGTTAACCTACGAGCAGTACTTC | CASSARGLTYEQYF
TRBJ2-4 | - | many | TRBV18 | TGTGCCAGCTCCGGAGCTGCCGGGGACATTCAGTACTTC | CASSGAAGDIQYF
TRBJ2-3 | TRBD2 | few | TRBV6-1 | TGTGCCAGCAGCGGACTAGCGGGAGGGCCAATAGATACGCAGTATTTT | CASSGLAGGPIDTQYF
TRBJ1-4 | - | once | TRBV30 | TGTGCCTGGAGAGGCGGACTCAGCAGGGAAAAACTGTTTTTT | CAWRGGLSREKLFF
TRBJ1-1 | - | - | TRBV2 | TGTGACAGAAGGGACCTGGAAAGGGGAATTTTTGGGGCTTTCTTT | CDRRDLERGIFGAFF
TRBJ2-7 | TRBD2 | many | TRBV4-2 | TGTGCCAGCAGCCAAGGAACCGGGACTAGCGGGGCCTACGAGCAGTACTTC | CASSQGTGTSGAYEQYF
TRBJ2-5 | TRBD1 | many | TRBV7-6 | TGTGCCAGCAGCTTGACAGGGTTCAAGGAGACCCAGTACTTC | CASSLTGFKETQYF
TRBJ2-5 | - | many | TRBV6-5 | TGTGCCAGCAGTTACAGCCGGGGGGCGTCGGAGACCCAGTACTTC | CASSYSRGASETQYF
TRBJ2-7 | - | many | TRBV12-3/TRBV12-4 | TGTGCCAGCAGCCTTTCAGGGGTTCAGCAGTACTTC | CASSLSGVQQYF
TRBJ2-2 | - | many | TRBV9 | TGTGCCAGCGGGGTCACCGGGGAGCTGTTTTTT | CASGVTGELFF
TRBJ1-1 | - | many | TRBV13 | TGTGCCAGCTTCAGGGTTAACACTGAAGCTTTCTTT | CASFRVNTEAFF
TRBJ2-6 | - | many | TRBV6-2/TRBV6-3 | TGTGCCAGCAGTTATGTATTCGGGGTCTCTGGGGCCAACGTCCTGACTTTC | CASSYVFGVSGANVLTF
TRBJ1-6 | - | - | TRBV7-2 | TGTGCCAGCAGCTTAGTAGCTGGGCTGGGGTCACCCCTCCACTTT | CASSLVAGLGSPLHF